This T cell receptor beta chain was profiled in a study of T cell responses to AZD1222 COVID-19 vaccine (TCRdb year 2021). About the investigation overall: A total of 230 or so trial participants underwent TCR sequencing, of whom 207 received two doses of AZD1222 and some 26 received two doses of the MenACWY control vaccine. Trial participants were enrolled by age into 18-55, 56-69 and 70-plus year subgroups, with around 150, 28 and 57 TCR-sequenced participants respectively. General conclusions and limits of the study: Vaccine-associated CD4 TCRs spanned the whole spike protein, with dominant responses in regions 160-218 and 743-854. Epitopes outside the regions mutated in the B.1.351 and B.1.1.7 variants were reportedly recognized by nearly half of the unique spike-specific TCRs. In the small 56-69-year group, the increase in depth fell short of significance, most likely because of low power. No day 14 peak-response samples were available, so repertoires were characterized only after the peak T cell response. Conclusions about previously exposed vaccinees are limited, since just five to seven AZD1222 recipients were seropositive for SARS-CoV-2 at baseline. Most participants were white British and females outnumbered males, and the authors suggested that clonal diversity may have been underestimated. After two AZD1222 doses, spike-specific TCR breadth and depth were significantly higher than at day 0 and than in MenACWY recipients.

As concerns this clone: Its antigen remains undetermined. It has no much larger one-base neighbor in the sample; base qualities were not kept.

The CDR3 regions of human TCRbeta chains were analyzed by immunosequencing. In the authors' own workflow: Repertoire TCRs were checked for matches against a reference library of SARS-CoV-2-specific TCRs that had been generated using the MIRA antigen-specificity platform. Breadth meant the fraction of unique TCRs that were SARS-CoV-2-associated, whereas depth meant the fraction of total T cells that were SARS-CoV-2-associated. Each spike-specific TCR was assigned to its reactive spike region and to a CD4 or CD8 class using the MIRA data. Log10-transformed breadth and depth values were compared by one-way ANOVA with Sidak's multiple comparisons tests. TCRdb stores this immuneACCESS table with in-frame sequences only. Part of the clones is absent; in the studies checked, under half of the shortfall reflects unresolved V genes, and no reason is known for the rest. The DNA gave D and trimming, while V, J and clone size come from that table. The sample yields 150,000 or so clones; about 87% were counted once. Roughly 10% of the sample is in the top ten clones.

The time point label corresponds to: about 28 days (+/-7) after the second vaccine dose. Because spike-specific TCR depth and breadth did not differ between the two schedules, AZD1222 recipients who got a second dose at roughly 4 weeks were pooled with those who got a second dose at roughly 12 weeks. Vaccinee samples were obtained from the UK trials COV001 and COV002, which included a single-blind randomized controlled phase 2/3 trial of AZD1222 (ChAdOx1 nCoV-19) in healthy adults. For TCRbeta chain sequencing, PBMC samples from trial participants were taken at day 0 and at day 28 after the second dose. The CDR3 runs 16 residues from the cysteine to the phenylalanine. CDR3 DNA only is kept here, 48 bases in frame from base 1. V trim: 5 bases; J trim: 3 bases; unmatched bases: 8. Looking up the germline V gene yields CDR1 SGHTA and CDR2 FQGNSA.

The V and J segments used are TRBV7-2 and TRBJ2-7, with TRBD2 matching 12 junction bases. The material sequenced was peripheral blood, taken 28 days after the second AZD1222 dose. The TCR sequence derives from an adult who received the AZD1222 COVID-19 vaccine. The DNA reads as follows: TGTGCCAGCAGCCACCGCTGGGGACTAGCGGGCTACGAGCAGTACTTC. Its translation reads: CASSHRWGLAGYEQYF.